The 16 T cell receptor beta chains given below trace back to one sample, sequenced in a study of beta chain features in type 1 diabetes. General study points: For Type 1 diabetes patients, all four CD4+ subsets carried TCRB CDR3s that were moderately but significantly shorter.

No antigen has been identified for these receptors. The isolated RNA, all of it, was reverse transcribed, so expressed TCRB transcripts were what got sequenced. TCRdb's copy holds only in-frame clones and misses some; the assay was immunoSEQ multiplex PCR. Altogether 100,000 to 150,000 clones are present, roughly 15% being singletons, with the ten largest covering 2% to 2.5%. The sample comprised central memory CD4+ T cells from blood. The receptors shown here come from a young man with type 1 diabetes.

This clone occurred a few times. This chain connects TRBV6-6 to TRBJ2-3; D may be TRBD2 (5 bases). Trimming cost V 6 bases and J 7 bases, with 14 bases left between them. In germline, CDR1 is MNHNY, CDR2 SVGAGI (reference sequence). CDR3 length: 13 amino acids. The CDR3, as DNA: TGTGCCAGCAGCCAAGCCCGGGGTTATACGCAGTATTTT. Its protein is CASSQARGYTQYF.

A note on this clone: A read error likely explains this, since a far larger clone differs by one base. V is TRBV4-1 and J is TRBJ2-7; no clear D. V was clipped by 2 bases and J by 1 base, with 18 bases between them. The CDR3 is 17 residues long. Germline CDR1 reads MGHRA; CDR2 reads YSYEKL. CDR3 in amino acids: CASSQSFRTEPSYEQYF. The CDR3 coding sequence is TGCGCCAGCAGCCAATCGTTTCGGACGGAGCCTTCCTACGAGCAGTACTTC.

This clone has a handful of counts. The chain is built from TRBV6-6 and TRBJ2-7; TRBD1 is a possible D gene (6 bases). V was pared by 6 bases and J by 6 bases, with 21 bases between. This CDR3 is built from 15 residues. Germline values: CDR1 MNHNY, CDR2 SVGAGI (reference sequence). CDR3 in DNA: TGTGCCAGCAGCCCACCTTCCCCACAGGGCGGCGAGCAGTACTTC. This gives the protein CASSPPSPQGGEQYF.

This clone came up a few times. The genes are TRBV7-2 and TRBJ2-1; D is uncertain. Per germline, CDR1 SGHTA and CDR2 FQGNSA. CDR3 length: 15 residues. Trimming stripped 3 bases from V and 6 bases from J, with 15 bases between. CDR3 coding DNA: TGTGCCAGCAGCTTTGGCTTCGCCTTAACCAATGAGCAGTTCTTC. Protein product: CASSFGFALTNEQFF.

The V and J genes are TRBV30 and TRBJ2-3; D not certain. The V gene lost 3 bases and the J gene lost 6 bases, with 7 bases spanning the gap. The V gene's germline CDR1 is GTSNPN and CDR2 SVGIG (reference sequence). The CDR3 runs to 11 residues. Here the CDR3 reads CAWSPSDTQYF. DNA for the CDR3: TGTGCCTGGAGCCCAAGCGATACGCAGTATTTT.

V gene TRBV4-3 combines with J gene TRBJ2-7; D is perhaps TRBD1 or TRBD2 (5 bases each). This CDR3 contains 16 residues. Germline CDR1 is LGHNA and CDR2 is YSLEER. Trimming shortened V by 3 bases and J by 2 bases, and 17 bases separated the two germline ends. CDR3 DNA sequence: TGCGCCAGCAGCCAGGGGACCGGGACGACCACCTACGAGCAGTACTTC. Its translation: CASSQGTGTTTYEQYF.

The gene calls are TRBV4-3 and TRBJ1-3; D may be TRBD1 (5 bases). This CDR3 is 15 amino acids long. Between the trimmed V and J ends, which lost 4 bases and 2 bases, there was a span of 12 bases. From germline, CDR1 is LGHNA and CDR2 YSLEER. In DNA form, the CDR3 reads TGCGCCAGCAGCCCTTTTGAGGGGACTGGAAACACCATATATTTT. Its protein product is CASSPFEGTGNTIYF.

The chain combines TRBV5-1 with TRBJ1-6; TRBD1 matches at 9 bases. Per germline, CDR1 SGHRS and CDR2 YFSETQ. The CDR3 consists of 15 residues. After removal of 3 bases from V and 9 bases from J, the junction contained 7 bases not matched to a gene. This CDR3 reads CASSSGQGISSPLHF. In nucleotides, the CDR3 is TGCGCCAGCAGCTCGGGACAGGGTATCAGTTCACCCCTCCACTTT.

This clone was counted only a few times. The J gene is TRBJ1-2, the V gene TRBV7-2; TRBD1 is a possible D gene (5 bases). Germline CDR1 reads SGHTA; CDR2 reads FQGNSA. This CDR3 contains 12 residues. Trimming left V 2 bases short and J 7 bases short, with 8 bases between. The CDR3 spells CASSLRGLGYTF. The CDR3 region has the DNA TGTGCCAGCAGCTTACGGGGACTTGGCTACACCTTC.

This clone turned up a few times. The J gene is TRBJ2-7, the V gene TRBV4-3, with TRBD2 matching over 8 bases. The CDR3 totals 13 residues. The V and J ends lost 2 bases and 5 bases, in that order; junction bases with no gene match: 2. Per germline, CDR1 LGHNA and CDR2 YSLEER. The CDR3 protein is CASSQTGGDEQYF. CDR3 bases: TGCGCCAGCAGCCAAACGGGGGGGGACGAGCAGTACTTC.

The rearrangement uses TRBV7-2 and TRBJ2-7; weak D call: TRBD2 (5 bases). CDR3 length: 12 residues. Germline V gives CDR1 SGHTA, CDR2 FQGNSA. Deletions cut 4 bases from V and 3 bases from J, with 7 bases between. The CDR3 sequence is CASSSSLYEQYF. DNA for the CDR3: TGTGCCAGCAGCTCTAGCCTCTACGAGCAGTACTTC.

V is TRBV18 and J is TRBJ2-1, with 9 bases lining up with TRBD1. Germline CDR1 and CDR2: KGHSH and LQKENI. CDR3 length: 17 amino acids. V shed 0 bases and J 4 bases; nucleotides not matched to a gene: 7. CDR3 coding DNA: TGTGCCAGCTCACCACCGTCCAGGACAGGGGTTTACAATGAGCAGTTCTTC. It specifies CASSPPSRTGVYNEQFF.

This clone occurred a few times. The chain recombines TRBV5-4 with TRBJ2-3; a weak D match, TRBD1 (6 bases). The CDR3 is 16 residues long. The germline V and J ends were trimmed by 4 bases and 4 bases, with 19 bases remaining between them. The germline V gene encodes CDR1 SGHNT and CDR2 YYREEE (reference sequence). The CDR3 DNA follows: TGTGCCAGCAGCCCAACCCAGGGGAATAGGGCAGATACGCAGTATTTT. Its protein is CASSPTQGNRADTQYF.

This clone appeared once. CDR3 amino acids: CAWSVGGTTQYF. The CDR3 nucleotides are TGTGCCTGGAGTGTGGGTGGGACTACGCAGTATTTT. The rearrangement links TRBV30 to TRBJ2-3, with D perhaps assigned TRBD1 or TRBD2 (5 bases each). There are 12 residues in the CDR3. Trimming shortened V by 0 bases and J by 8 bases, and 9 bases separated the two germline ends. Germline V gene data show CDR1 as GTSNPN and CDR2 as SVGIG (reference sequence).

The CDR3 nucleotides are TGCAGCGTGAAGGCGTGGGGGGACACAGATACGCAGTATTTT. Its translation is CSVKAWGDTDTQYF. This rearrangement joins TRBV29-1 to TRBJ2-3, with a weak D call TRBD2 (6 bases). CDR3 size: 14 residues. The ends were cut back, 6 bases at V and 2 bases at J, with 15 bases in the middle. The V gene's germline CDR1 is SQVTM and CDR2 ANQGSEA.

The rearrangement links TRBV7-2 to TRBJ2-1, with a possible D match to TRBD2 (5 bases). CDR1 and CDR2 from the germline V gene are SGHTA and FQGNSA. The V and J ends lost 0 bases and 6 bases respectively, with 9 bases between them. CDR3 length: 14 residues. The CDR3 nucleotides read TGTGCCAGCAGCTTAGCGTCGGGGATCAATGAGCAGTTCTTC. Amino acid sequence: CASSLASGINEQFF. Complete variable domain (other parts from reference TRBV7-2 and TRBJ2-1): GAGVSQSPSNKVTEKGKDVELRCDPISGHTALYWYRQSLGQGLEFLIYFQGNSAPDKSGLPSDRFSAERTGGSVSTLTIQRTQQEDSAVYLCASSLASGINEQFFGPGTRLTVL.